The present T cell receptor (beta chain) was sequenced within a study of cytomegalovirus exposure and HLA in healthy donors. Study overall: Across 300 to 400 genotyped donors, 81% landed in the Caucasian-associated ancestry cluster. Study-wide points: Presence/absence analysis assumed near-uniform sequencing depth across donors. In most subjects, TCR beta sequences reportedly gave accurate predictions of HLA-A and HLA-B alleles. A later analysis linked more than 15,000 TCR beta sequences to HLA alleles at 0.05 false discovery rate.

J gave up 5 bases and V 2 bases, and 5 bases lay outside the gene matches. This CDR3 comprises 15 residues. Looked up from germline, CDR1 is SGHTA and CDR2 is FQGTGA. PCR used 60 Vbeta primers and 13 Jbeta primers. Measured with immunoSEQ multiplex PCR; TCRdb has only the in-frame clones, and not every one. The sample carries around 180,000 clones, under 85% recorded once. A note on this clone: Its specificity is not known.

The TCR comes from a young man in good health and CMV-seronegative. The rearrangement links TRBV7-3 to TRBJ1-1; 10 bases line up with TRBD1. The sequenced sample consisted of PBMCs. CDR3 DNA sequence: TGTGCCAGCAGCTTAGGGACAGGGGATAGGACTGAAGCTTTCTTT. Its translation is CASSLGTGDRTEAFF.